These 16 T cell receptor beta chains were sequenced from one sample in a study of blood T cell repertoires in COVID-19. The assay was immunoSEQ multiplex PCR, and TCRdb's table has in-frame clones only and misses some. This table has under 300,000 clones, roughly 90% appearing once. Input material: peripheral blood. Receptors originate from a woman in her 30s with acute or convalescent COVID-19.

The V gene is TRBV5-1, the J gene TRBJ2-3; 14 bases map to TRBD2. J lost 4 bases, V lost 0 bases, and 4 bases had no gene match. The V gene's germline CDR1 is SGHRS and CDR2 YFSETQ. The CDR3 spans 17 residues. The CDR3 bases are TGCGCCAGCAGCTTGGGGGGACTAGCGGGAGTGGCAGATACGCAGTATTTT. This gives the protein CASSLGGLAGVADTQYF.

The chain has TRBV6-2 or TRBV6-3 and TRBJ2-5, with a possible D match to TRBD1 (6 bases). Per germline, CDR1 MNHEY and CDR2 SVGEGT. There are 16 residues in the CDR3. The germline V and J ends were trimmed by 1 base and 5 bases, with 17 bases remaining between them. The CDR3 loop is CASSYFGRGVGETQYF. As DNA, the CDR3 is TGTGCCAGCAGTTACTTCGGCAGGGGTGTGGGGGAGACCCAGTACTTC.

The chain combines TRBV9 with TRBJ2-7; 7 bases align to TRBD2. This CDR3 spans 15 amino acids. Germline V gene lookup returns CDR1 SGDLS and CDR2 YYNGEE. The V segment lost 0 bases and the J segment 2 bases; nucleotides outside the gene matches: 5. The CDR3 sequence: CASSVAGGGPYEQYF. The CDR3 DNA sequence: TGTGCCAGCAGCGTAGCGGGGGGAGGGCCCTACGAGCAGTACTTC.

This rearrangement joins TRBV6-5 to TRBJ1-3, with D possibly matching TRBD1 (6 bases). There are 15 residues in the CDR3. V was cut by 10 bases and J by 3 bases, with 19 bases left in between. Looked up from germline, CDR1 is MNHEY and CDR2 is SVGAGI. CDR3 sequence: CATARGKIVGNTIYF. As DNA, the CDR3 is TGTGCCACCGCGAGGGGGAAGATAGTTGGAAACACCATATATTTT.

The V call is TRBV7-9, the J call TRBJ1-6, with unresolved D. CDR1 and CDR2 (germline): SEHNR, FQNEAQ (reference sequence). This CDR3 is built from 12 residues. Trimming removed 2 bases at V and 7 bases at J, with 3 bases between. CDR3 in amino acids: CASSLRNSPLHF. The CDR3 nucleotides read TGTGCCAGCAGCTTACGGAATTCACCCCTCCACTTT.

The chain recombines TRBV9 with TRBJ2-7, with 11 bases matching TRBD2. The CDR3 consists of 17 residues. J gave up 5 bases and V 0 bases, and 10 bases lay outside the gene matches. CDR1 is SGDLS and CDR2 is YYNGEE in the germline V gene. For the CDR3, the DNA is TGTGCCAGCAGCGTAGATCTAGCGGGAGGCTCTGTCGACGAGCAGTACTTC. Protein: CASSVDLAGGSVDEQYF.

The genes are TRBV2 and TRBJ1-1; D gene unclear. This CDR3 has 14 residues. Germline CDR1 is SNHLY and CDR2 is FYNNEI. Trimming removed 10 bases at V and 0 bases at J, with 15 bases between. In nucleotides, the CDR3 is TGTGCCACCCGCGGGAGGCCCATGAACACTGAAGCTTTCTTT. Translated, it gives CATRGRPMNTEAFF.

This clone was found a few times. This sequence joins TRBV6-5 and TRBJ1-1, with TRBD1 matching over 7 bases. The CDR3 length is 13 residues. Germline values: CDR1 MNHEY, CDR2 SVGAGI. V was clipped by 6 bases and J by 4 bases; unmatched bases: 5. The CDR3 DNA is TGTGCCAGCAGCCGCAGACAGGGCACTGAAGCTTTCTTT. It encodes CASSRRQGTEAFF.

CDR3 nucleotide sequence: TGTGCCAGCAGCCGCCCTCTTGCGGGACTAGCCAAAAACATTCAGTACTTC. Its translation is CASSRPLAGLAKNIQYF. The chain couples TRBV11-3 to TRBJ2-4; tentatively, D is TRBD2 (6 bases). The germline gives CDR1 SGHNT, CDR2 YENEEA. Trimming took 5 bases from V and 0 from J, leaving 17 bases between them. The CDR3 contains 17 residues.

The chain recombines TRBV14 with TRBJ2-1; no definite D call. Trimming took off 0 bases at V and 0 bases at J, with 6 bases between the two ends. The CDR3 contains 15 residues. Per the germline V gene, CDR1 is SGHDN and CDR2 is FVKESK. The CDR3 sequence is CASSQDLGSYNEQFF. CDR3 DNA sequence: TGTGCCAGCAGCCAAGATCTCGGCTCCTACAATGAGCAGTTCTTC.

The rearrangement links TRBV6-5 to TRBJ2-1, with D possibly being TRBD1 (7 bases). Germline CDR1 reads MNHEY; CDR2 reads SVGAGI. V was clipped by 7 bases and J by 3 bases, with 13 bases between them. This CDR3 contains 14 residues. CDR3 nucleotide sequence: TGTGCCAGCATCAACAGGGGAGGCTACAATGAGCAGTTCTTC. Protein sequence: CASINRGGYNEQFF.

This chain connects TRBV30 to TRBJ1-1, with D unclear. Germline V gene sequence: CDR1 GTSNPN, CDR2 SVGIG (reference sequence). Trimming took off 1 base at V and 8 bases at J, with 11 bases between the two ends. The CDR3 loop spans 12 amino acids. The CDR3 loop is CAWSGGHMEAFF. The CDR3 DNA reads TGTGCCTGGAGTGGCGGCCATATGGAAGCTTTCTTT.

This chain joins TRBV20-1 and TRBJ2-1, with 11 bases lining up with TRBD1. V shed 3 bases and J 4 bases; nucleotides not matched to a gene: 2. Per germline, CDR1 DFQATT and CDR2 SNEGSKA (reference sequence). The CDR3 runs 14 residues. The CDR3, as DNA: TGCAGTGCTAGTGGGGACAGGGGGTACAATGAGCAGTTCTTC. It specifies CSASGDRGYNEQFF.

The CDR3 protein is CASGLVPTASNQPQHF. DNA for the CDR3: TGTGCTAGTGGTTTGGTACCTACAGCTAGCAATCAGCCCCAGCATTTT. V usage is TRBV12-5 and J usage is TRBJ1-5; no clear D. In germline, CDR1 is LGHNT, CDR2 FRNRAP. This CDR3 has 16 residues. The ends were cut back, 0 bases at V and 0 bases at J, with 9 bases in the middle.

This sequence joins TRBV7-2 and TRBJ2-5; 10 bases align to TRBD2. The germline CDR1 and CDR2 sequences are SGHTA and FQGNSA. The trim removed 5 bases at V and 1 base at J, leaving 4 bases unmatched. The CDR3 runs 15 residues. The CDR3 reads CASSALAGIQETQYF. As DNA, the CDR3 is TGTGCCAGCAGCGCACTAGCGGGGATCCAAGAGACCCAGTACTTC.

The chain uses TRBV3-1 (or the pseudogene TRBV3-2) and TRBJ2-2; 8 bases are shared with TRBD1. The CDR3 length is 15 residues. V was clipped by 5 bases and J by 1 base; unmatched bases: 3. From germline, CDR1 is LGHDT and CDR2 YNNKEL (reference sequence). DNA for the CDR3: TGTGCCAGCAGCAACGACAGGGGGAACACCGGGGAGCTGTTTTTT. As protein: CASSNDRGNTGELFF.